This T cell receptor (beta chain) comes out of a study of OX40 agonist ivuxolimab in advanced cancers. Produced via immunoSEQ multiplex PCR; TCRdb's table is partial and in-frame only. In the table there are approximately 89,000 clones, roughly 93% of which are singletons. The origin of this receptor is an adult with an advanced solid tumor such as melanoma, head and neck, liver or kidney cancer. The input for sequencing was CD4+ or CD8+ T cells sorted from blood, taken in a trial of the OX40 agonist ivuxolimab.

The DNA of the CDR3 is TGTGCCAGCAGCTCCTCGGGGCAGGGCACCGGGGAGCTGTTTTTT. As protein: CASSSSGQGTGELFF. The chain is built from TRBV7-2 and TRBJ2-2, with D possibly being TRBD1 or TRBD2 (5 bases each). The germline CDR1 and CDR2 sequences are SGHTA and FQGNSA. Trimming cost V 4 bases and J 4 bases, with 13 bases left between them. The CDR3 has 15 amino acids.